The 10 T cell receptor beta chains presented below share a single source sample, sequenced in a study of T cells in Graves' hyperthyroidism and ophthalmopathy. Amplified regions were TCR beta CDR3 sequences from RNA transcripts. A set of HTBI primers served as the primers for a first-round RT-PCR of the TCR CDR3. TCRdb reprocessed the multiplex PCR reads with MiXCR, giving one entry per CDR3 protein. The sample holds approximately 46,000 distinct CDR3 sequences, 49% seen once. The sample comprised peripheral blood or thyroid tissue (not recorded which). Every receptor here comes from a woman aged 45 to 65 with Graves' hyperthyroidism.

The J gene is TRBJ1-2, the V gene TRBV6-1, with 10 bases aligning to TRBD1. The CDR3 loop spans 14 amino acids. V trimming: 6 bases; J trimming: 4 bases; junction bases outside the gene matches: 5. Germline CDR1 is MNHNS and CDR2 is SASEGT. This chain's CDR3 is CASSQGQGGYGYTF. DNA of the CDR3: TGTGCCAGCAGCCAAGGACAGGGGGGCTATGGCTACACCTTC.

In its sample, this clonotype was seen once. The chain combines TRBV15 with TRBJ1-5; 10 bases map to TRBD1. CDR3 size: 14 residues. Germline trimming cut 3 bases from V and 4 bases from J; bases unmatched to any gene: 0. Looked up from germline, CDR1 is LNHNV and CDR2 is YYDKDF (reference sequence). CDR3 sequence reads: CATSRGQGNQPQHF. The CDR3 DNA sequence: TGTGCCACCAGCAGGGGACAGGGGAATCAGCCCCAGCATTTT.

This clonotype appeared a few times. The chain employs TRBV15 and TRBJ2-7; D remains ambiguous. The V end was cut by 0 bases, the J end by 5 bases, with 11 bases between. The germline V gene encodes CDR1 LNHNV and CDR2 YYDKDF (reference sequence). The CDR3 is 14 amino acids. The CDR3 reads CATSREPSSDEQYF. The DNA of the CDR3 is TGTGCCACCAGCAGAGAACCCAGTAGTGACGAGCAGTACTTC.

This clonotype was counted a few times. The chain links TRBV27 to TRBJ1-1; D gene uncertain. This CDR3 spans 16 amino acids. Trimming removed 7 bases at V and 1 base at J, with 19 bases between. The germline gives CDR1 MNHEY, CDR2 SMNVEV (reference sequence). CDR3 region: CASIPNWSNWNTEAFF. CDR3 nucleotides: TGTGCCAGCATACCGAATTGGAGTAACTGGAACACTGAAGCTTTCTTT.

In its sample, this clonotype was seen many times. The chain is built from TRBV20-1 and TRBJ1-6, with D unresolved. Germline CDR1 reads DFQATT; CDR2 reads SNEGSKA (reference sequence). Trimming left V 0 bases short and J 0 bases short, with 15 bases between. This CDR3 has 18 amino acids. This CDR3 is CSARELSGTSSYNSPLHF. The CDR3, as DNA: TGCAGTGCTAGAGAGTTATCGGGAACGAGCTCCTATAATTCACCCCTCCACTTT.

CDR3 sequence (DNA): TGTGCCAGCAGCTTGGGGGGGCCGAACACTGAAGCTTTCTTT. Residues: CASSLGGPNTEAFF. V and J are TRBV7-6 and TRBJ1-1, with D perhaps matching TRBD1 (6 bases). Trimming took off 3 bases at V and 1 base at J, with 9 bases between the two ends. Looked up from germline, CDR1 is SGHVS and CDR2 is FNYEAQ. CDR3 length: 14 amino acids.

This clonotype was counted many times. CDR3: CATSGRGGGEQYF. In nucleotides, the CDR3 is TGTGCCACCAGCGGCCGGGGGGGAGGCGAGCAGTACTTC. The rearrangement links TRBV15 to TRBJ2-7; 8 nucleotides align to TRBD2. In germline, CDR1 is LNHNV, CDR2 YYDKDF (reference sequence). V lost 5 bases and J lost 6; bases outside the gene matches: 6. There are 13 residues in the CDR3. Full variable domain (missing parts from reference TRBV15 and TRBJ2-7): DAMVIQNPRYQVTQFGKPVTLSCSQTLNHNVMYWYQQKSSQAPKLLFHYYDKDFNNEADTPDNFQSRRPNTSFCFLDIRSPGLGDTAMYLCATSGRGGGEQYFGPGTRLTVT.

This clonotype was counted ten times or more. This sequence joins TRBV7-9 and TRBJ1-3, with D maybe TRBD1 (5 bases). This CDR3 region has 14 residues. Germline CDR1 is SEHNR and CDR2 is FQNEAQ (reference sequence). Trimming took 5 bases from V and 2 from J, leaving 10 bases between them. CDR3 DNA: TGTGCCAGCAGCCGCGGGACGGCTGGAAACACCATATATTTT. Its protein product is CASSRGTAGNTIYF.

This clonotype has a count of ten or more. This chain connects TRBV29-1 to TRBJ2-7, with a tentative D call TRBD2 (6 bases). Germline CDR1 reads SQVTM; CDR2 reads ANQGSEA. V was trimmed by 7 bases and J by 0 bases, leaving 13 bases between them. This CDR3 is 13 amino acids long. Written as DNA, the CDR3 is TGCAGCGCCTTGGGAGGCCACTCCTACGAGCAGTACTTC. As protein: CSALGGHSYEQYF.

The chain couples TRBV15 to TRBJ1-5, with no clear D. Trimming removed 1 base from V and 3 bases from J, with 22 bases in between. CDR1 is LNHNV and CDR2 is YYDKDF in the germline V gene (reference sequence). The CDR3 runs to 19 residues. The CDR3 spells CATSRAVGEGGKNNQPQHF. In DNA form, the CDR3 reads TGTGCCACCAGCAGAGCTGTCGGGGAGGGAGGTAAAAACAATCAGCCCCAGCATTTT.